This TCR beta chain was sequenced in a study of blood T cell repertoires in COVID-19. Study at large: The United States, Italy and Spain supplied acute and convalescent COVID-19 samples.

Study processing details: Using reference gene primer amplification, nucleated cell counts were estimated. Only in-frame clones appear in the TCRdb table, and some are missing; sequencing was by immunoSEQ multiplex PCR. That table furnishes V, J and clone size, whereas the DNA furnished D and trimming. Found here are about 110,000 clones, around 84% of them singletons; the top ten hold 7.9%. Sequences were obtained from peripheral blood. The sequence was collected from a woman of 80 years or more with active or convalescent COVID-19.

The CDR3 is CASSLAINTEAFF. DNA for the CDR3: TGCGCCAGCAGCTTGGCAATTAACACTGAAGCTTTCTTT. The V gene is TRBV5-1, the J gene TRBJ1-1; unclear D gene. This CDR3 has 13 amino acids. V gave up 0 bases and J gave up 2 bases, with 5 bases separating them. Germline V gives CDR1 SGHRS, CDR2 YFSETQ. The variable domain in full, completed from reference TRBV5-1 and TRBJ1-1, reads KAGVTQTPRYLIKTRGQQVTLSCSPISGHRSVSWYQQTPGQGLQFLFEYFSETQRNKGNFPGRFSGRQFSNSRSEMNVSTLELGDSALYLCASSLAINTEAFFGQGTRLTVV.